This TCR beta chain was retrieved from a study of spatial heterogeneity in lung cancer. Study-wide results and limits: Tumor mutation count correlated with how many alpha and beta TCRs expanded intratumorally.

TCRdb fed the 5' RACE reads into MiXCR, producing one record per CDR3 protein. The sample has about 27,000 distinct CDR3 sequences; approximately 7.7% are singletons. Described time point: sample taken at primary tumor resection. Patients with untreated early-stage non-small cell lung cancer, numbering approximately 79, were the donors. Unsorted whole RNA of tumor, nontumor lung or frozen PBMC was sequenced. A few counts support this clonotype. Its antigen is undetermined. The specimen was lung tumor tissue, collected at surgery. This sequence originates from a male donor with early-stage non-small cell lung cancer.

The CDR3 protein is CASRKPGSATNEKLFF. In DNA, the CDR3 is TGTGCCAGTAGGAAGCCGGGATCAGCAACTAATGAAAAACTGTTTTTT. The chain combines TRBV19 with TRBJ1-4, with D unclear. This CDR3 has 16 amino acids. Trimming removed 6 bases at V and 0 bases at J, with 14 bases between. Germline V lookup: CDR1 LNHDA, CDR2 SQIVND (reference sequence).